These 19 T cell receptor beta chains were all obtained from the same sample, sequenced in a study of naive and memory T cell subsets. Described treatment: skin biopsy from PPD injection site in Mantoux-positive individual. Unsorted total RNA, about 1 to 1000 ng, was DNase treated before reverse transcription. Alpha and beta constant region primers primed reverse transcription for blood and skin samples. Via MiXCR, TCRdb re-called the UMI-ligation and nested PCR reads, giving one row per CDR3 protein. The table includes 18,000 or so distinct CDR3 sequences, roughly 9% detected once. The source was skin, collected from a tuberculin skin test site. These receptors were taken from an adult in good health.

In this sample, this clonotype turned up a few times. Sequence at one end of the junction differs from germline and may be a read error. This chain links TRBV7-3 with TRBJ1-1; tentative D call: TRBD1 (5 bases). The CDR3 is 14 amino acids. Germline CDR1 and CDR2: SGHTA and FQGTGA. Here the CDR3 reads CASSLSTWGSFIVF. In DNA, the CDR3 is TGTGCCAGCAGCTTATCTACTTGGGGCTCGTTTATCGTCTTT.

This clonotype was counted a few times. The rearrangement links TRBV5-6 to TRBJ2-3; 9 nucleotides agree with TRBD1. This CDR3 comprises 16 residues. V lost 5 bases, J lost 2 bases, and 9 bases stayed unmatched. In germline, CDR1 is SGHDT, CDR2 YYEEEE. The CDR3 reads CASSNAGTGSTDTQYF. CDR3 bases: TGTGCCAGCAGTAACGCCGGGACAGGGTCCACAGATACGCAGTATTTT.

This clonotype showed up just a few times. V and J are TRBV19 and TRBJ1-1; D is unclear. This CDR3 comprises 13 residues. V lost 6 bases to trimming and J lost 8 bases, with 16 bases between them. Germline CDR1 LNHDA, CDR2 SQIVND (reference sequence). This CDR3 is CASRPPPRSEAFF. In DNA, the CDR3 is TGTGCCAGTAGACCCCCCCCGCGGAGCGAAGCTTTCTTT. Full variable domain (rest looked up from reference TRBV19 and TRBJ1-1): DGGITQSPKYLFRKEGQNVTLSCEQNLNHDAMYWYRQDPGQGLRLIYYSQIVNDFQKGDIAEGYSVSREKKESFPLTVTSAQKNPTAFYLCASRPPPRSEAFFGQGTRLTVV.

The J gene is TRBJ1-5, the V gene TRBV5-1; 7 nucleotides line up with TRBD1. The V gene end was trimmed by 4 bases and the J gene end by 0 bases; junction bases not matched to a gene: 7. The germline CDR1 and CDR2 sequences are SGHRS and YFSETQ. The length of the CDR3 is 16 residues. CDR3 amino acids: CASSRDSINSNQPQHF. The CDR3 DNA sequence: TGCGCCAGCAGCCGGGACAGTATTAATAGCAATCAGCCCCAGCATTTT.

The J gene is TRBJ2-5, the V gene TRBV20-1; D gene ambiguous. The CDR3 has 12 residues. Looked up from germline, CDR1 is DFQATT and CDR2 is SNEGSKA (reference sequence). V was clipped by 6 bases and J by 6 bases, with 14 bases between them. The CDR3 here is CSAVEGRQTQYF. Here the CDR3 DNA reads TGCAGTGCCGTAGAAGGAAGGCAGACCCAGTACTTC.

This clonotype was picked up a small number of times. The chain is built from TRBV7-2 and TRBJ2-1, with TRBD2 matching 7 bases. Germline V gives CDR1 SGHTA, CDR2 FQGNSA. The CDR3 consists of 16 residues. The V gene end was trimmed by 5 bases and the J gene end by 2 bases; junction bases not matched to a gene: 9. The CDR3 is CASSPHGAGAYNEQFF. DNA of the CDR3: TGTGCCAGCAGCCCCCATGGGGCGGGAGCCTACAATGAGCAGTTCTTC.

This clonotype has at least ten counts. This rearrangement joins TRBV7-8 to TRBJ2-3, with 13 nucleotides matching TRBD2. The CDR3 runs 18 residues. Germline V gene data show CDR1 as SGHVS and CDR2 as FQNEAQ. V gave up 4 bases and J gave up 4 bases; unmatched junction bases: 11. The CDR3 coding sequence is TGTGCCAGCAGCTCGGAATACGGACTAGCGGGAGAGTCAGATACGCAGTATTTT. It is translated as CASSSEYGLAGESDTQYF.

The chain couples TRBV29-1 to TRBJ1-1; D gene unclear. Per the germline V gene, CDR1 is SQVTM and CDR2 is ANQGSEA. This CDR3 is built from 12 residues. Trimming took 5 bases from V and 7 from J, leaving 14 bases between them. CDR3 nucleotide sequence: TGCAGCGTTTTCGGAAACCGAGTTGAAGCTTTCTTT. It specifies CSVFGNRVEAFF.

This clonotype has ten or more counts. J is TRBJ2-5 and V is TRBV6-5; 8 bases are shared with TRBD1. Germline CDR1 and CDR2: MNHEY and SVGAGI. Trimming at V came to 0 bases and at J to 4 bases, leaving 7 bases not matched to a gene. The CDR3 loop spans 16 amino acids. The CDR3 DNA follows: TGTGCCAGCAGTTACTCGTTCAGGGGGCTAAGAGAGACCCAGTACTTC. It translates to CASSYSFRGLRETQYF.

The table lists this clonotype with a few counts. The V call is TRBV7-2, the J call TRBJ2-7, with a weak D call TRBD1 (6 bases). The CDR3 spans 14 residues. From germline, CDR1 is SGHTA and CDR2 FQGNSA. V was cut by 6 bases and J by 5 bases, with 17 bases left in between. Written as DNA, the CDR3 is TGTGCCAGCAGTGGTGGGGGCCCCCGGGACGAGCAGTACTTC. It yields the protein CASSGGGPRDEQYF.

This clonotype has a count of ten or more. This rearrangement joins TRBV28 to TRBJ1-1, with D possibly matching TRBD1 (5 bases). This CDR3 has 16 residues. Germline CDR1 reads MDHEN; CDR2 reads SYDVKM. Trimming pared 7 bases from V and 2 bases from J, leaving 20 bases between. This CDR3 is CASTTWGDLPNTEAFF. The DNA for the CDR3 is TGTGCCAGCACCACTTGGGGGGACCTACCAAACACTGAAGCTTTCTTT.

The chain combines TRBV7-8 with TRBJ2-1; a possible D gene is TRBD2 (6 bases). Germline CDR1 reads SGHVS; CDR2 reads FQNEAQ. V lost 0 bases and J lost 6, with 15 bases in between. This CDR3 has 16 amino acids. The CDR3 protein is CASSLALGLLPNEQFF. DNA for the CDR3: TGTGCCAGCAGCTTAGCTTTAGGACTACTGCCCAATGAGCAGTTCTTC.

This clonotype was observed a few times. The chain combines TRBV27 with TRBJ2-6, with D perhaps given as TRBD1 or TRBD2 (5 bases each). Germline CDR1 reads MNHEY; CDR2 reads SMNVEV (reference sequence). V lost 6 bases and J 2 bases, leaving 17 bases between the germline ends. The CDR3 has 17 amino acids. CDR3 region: CASSPVGVMAGANVLTF. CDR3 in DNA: TGTGCCAGCAGCCCCGTGGGGGTAATGGCTGGGGCCAACGTCCTGACTTTC. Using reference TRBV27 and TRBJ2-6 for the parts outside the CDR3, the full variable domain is EAQVTQNPRYLITVTGKKLTVTCSQNMNHEYMSWYRQDPGLGLRQIYYSMNVEVTDKGDVPEGYKVSRKEKRNFPLILESPSPNQTSLYFCASSPVGVMAGANVLTFGAGSRLTVL.

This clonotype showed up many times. CDR3 nucleotide sequence: TGCAGCGTTGGGCAGACCGACTACGAGCAGTACTTC. Encoded protein: CSVGQTDYEQYF. The genes are TRBV29-1 and TRBJ2-7, with D uncertain. The CDR3 is 12 residues long. Germline V gene sequence: CDR1 SQVTM, CDR2 ANQGSEA. V gave up 4 bases and J gave up 3 bases, with 10 bases separating them.

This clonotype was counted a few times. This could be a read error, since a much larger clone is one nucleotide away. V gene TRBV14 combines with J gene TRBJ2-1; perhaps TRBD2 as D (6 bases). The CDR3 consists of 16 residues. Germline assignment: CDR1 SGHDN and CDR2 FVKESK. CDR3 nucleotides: TGTGCCAACAGCCAAGGGTGGCGGGGCTCCTACAATGAGCAGTTCTTC. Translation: CANSQGWRGSYNEQFF.

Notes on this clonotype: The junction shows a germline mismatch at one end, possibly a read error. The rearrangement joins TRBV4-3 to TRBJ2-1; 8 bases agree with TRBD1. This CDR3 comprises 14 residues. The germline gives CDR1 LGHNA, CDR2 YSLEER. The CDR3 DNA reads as TGCGCCAGCAGCCAAGACCGACAGGGGCTGAGCATTGTCTTC. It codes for CASSQDRQGLSIVF.

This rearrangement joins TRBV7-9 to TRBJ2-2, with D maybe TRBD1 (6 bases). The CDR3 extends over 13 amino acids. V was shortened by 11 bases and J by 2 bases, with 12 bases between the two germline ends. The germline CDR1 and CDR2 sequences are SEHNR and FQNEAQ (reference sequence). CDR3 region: CALGDTNTGELFF. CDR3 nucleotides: TGTGCCCTAGGGGACACAAACACCGGGGAGCTGTTTTTT.

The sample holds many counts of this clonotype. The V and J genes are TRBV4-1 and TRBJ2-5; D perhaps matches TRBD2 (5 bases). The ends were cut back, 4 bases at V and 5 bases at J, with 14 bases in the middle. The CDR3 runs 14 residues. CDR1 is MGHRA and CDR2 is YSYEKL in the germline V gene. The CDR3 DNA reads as TGCGCCAGCAGCCGAGTCCTAGGCGGGGAGACCCAGTACTTC. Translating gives CASSRVLGGETQYF.

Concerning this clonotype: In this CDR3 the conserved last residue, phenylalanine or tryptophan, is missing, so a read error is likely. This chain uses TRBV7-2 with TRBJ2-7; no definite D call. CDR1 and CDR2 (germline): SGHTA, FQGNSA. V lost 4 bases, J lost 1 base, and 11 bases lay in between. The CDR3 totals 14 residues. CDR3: CASSSGPISYEQYL. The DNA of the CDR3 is TGTGCCAGCAGCTCCGGGCCCATTTCCTACGAGCAGTACTTA.